This T cell receptor (beta chain) originates from a study of cytomegalovirus exposure and HLA in healthy donors. Study-wide points: The authors later found most CMV-associated TCR beta chains appeared HLA-restricted. Later analysis demonstrated an association between a missense DCLRE1C variant and TCR beta V- and J-gene trimming.

The PCR was carried out with 60 Vbeta primers and 13 Jbeta primers. The assay was immunoSEQ multiplex PCR, and TCRdb's table has in-frame clones only and misses some. The table has around 130,000 clones, roughly 80% seen once; the top ten hold 4%. As for this clone: The antigen remains unidentified.

V shed 0 bases, J shed 3 bases, and the junction held 8 bases outside the gene matches. The CDR3 has 17 amino acids. Germline lookup yields CDR1 SGHNT and CDR2 YYREEE (reference sequence). V usage is TRBV5-4 and J usage is TRBJ2-7; 11 bases are a match to TRBD2. The specimen was PBMCs. This clonotype was sampled from a woman in her thirties or forties in good health and CMV-seronegative. This chain's CDR3 is CASSLAGSTSGNYEQYF. CDR3 nucleotide sequence: TGTGCCAGCAGCTTGGCCGGGTCGACTAGCGGGAACTACGAGCAGTACTTC.